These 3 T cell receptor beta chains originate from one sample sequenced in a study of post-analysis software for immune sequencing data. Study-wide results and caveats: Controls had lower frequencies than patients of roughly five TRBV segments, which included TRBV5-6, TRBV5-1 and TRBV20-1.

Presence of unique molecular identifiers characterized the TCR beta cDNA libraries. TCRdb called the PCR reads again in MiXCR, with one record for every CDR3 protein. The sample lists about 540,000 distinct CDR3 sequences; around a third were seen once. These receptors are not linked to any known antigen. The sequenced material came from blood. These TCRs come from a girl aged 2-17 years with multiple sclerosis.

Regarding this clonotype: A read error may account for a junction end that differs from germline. The CDR3 is CSVEGVGGNEQFF. CDR3 DNA sequence: TGCAGCGTCGAAGGCGTTGGGGGGAATGAGCAGTTCTTC. V gene TRBV29-1 combines with J gene TRBJ2-1, with D perhaps TRBD2 (6 bases). The CDR3 consists of 13 residues. Germline-derived CDR1 and CDR2 are SQVTM and ANQGSEA.

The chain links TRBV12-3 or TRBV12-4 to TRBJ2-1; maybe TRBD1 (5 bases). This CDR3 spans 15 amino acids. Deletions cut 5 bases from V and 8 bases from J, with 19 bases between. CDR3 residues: CASSLDTPRLDEQFF. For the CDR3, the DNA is TGTGCCAGCAGTCTGGACACCCCAAGGCTCGATGAGCAGTTCTTC.

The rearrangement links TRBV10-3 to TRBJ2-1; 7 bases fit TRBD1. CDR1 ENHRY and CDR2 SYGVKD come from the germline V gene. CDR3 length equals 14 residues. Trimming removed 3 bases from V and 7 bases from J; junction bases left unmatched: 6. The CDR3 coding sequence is TGTGCCATCAGTGATCCCAGGGGGTCGAATGAGCAGTTCTTC. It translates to CAISDPRGSNEQFF.